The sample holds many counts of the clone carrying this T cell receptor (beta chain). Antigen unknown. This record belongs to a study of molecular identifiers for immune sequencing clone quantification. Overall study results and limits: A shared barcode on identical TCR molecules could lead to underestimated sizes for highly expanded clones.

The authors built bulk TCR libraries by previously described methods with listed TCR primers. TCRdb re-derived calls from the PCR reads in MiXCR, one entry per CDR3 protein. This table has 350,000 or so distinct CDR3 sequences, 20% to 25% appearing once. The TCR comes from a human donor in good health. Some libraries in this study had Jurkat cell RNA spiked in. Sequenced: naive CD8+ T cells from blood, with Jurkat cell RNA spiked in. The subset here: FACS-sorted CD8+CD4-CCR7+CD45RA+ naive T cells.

The CDR3 here is CASGFSPEETQYF. The CDR3 DNA reads as TGTGCTAGTGGTTTCTCGCCCGAAGAGACCCAGTACTTC. V and J are TRBV12-5 and TRBJ2-5; D is uncertain. V gave up 3 bases and J gave up 3 bases, with 8 bases separating them. This CDR3 is built from 13 residues. Germline V gene sequence: CDR1 LGHNT, CDR2 FRNRAP.